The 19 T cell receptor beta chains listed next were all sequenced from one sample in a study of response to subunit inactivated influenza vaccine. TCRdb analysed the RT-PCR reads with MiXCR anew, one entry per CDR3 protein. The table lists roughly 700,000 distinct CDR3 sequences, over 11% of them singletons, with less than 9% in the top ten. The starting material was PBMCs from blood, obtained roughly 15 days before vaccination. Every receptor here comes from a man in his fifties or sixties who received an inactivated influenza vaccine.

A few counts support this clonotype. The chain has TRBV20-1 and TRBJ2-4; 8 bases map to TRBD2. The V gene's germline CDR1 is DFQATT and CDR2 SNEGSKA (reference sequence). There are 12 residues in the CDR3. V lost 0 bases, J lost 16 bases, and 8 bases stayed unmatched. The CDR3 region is CSARDSAGVGYF. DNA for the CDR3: TGCAGTGCTAGAGACTCAGCGGGGGTAGGATACTTC.

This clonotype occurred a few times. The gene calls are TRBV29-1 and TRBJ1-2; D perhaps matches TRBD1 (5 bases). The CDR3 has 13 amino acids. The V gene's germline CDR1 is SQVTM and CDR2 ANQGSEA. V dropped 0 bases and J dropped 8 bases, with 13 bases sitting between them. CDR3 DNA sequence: TGCAGCGTTGAAGAGGGCGGGGGGGGAGGCTACACCTTC. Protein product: CSVEEGGGGGYTF.

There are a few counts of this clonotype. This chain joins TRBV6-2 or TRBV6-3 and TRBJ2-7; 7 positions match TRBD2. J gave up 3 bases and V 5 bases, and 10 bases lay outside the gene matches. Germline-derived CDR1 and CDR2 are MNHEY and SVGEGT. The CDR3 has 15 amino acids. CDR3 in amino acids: CASSTHGLADYEQYF. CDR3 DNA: TGTGCCAGCAGTACCCACGGGCTAGCGGACTACGAGCAGTACTTC.

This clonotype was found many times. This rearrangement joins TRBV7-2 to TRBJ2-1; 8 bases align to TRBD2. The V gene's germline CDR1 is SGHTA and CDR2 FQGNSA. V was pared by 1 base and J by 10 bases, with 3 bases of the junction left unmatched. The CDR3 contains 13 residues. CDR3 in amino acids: CASSLVGGDEQFF. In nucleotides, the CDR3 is TGTGCCAGCAGCTTAGTCGGGGGGGACGAGCAGTTCTTC.

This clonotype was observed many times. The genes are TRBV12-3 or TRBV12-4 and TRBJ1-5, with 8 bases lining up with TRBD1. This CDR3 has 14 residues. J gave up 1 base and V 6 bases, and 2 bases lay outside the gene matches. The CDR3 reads CASRYRGSNQPQHF. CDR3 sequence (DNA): TGTGCCAGCAGATACAGGGGGAGCAATCAGCCCCAGCATTTT.

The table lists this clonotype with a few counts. The CDR3, as DNA: TGTGCCAGCAGTTCTATCGACATACCAGAGACCCAGTACTTC. It translates to CASSSIDIPETQYF. The chain links TRBV12-3 or TRBV12-4 to TRBJ2-5, with D unresolved. The CDR3 has 14 residues. The V end was cut by 4 bases, the J end by 4 bases, with 13 bases between.

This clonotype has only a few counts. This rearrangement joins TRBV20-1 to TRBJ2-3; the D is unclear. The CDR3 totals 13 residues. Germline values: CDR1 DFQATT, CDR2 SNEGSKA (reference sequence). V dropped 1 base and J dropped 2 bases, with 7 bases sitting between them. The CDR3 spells CSARGRFTDTQYF. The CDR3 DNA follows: TGCAGTGCTAGAGGGAGATTCACAGATACGCAGTATTTT.

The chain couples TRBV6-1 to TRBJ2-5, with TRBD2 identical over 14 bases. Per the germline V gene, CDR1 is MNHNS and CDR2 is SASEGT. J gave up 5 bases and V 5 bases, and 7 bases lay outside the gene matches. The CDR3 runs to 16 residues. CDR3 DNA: TGTGCCAGCAGTCCCGGGACTAGCGGGAGTGGTGAGACCCAGTACTTC. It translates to CASSPGTSGSGETQYF.

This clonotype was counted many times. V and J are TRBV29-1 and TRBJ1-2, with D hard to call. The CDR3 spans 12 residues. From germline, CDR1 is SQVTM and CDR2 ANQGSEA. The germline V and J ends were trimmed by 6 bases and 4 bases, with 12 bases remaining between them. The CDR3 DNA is TGCAGCGTCGCGGACGCTGGCTATGGCTACACCTTC. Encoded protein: CSVADAGYGYTF.

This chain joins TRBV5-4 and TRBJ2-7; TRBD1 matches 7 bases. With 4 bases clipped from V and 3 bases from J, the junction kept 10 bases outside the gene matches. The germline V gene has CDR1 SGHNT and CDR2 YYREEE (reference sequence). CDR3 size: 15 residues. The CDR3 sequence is CASSRAGTESYEQYF. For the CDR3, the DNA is TGTGCCAGCAGCCGTGCCGGGACAGAAAGCTACGAGCAGTACTTC.

Written as DNA, the CDR3 is TGTGCCAGCAGTTCACTGGGACAGGTTGGTTCACCCCTCCACTTT. This translates into CASSSLGQVGSPLHF. The chain combines TRBV27 with TRBJ1-6; TRBD1 aligns across 8 bases. This CDR3 contains 15 residues. Looked up from germline, CDR1 is MNHEY and CDR2 is SMNVEV (reference sequence). J was trimmed by 9 bases and V by 4 bases; bases with no gene match: 8.

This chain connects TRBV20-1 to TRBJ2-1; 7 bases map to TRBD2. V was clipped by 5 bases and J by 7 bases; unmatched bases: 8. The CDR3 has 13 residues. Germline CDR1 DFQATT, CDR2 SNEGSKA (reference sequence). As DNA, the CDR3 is TGCAGTGCTCGGACTAGTTTTATGAATGAGCAGTTCTTC. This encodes CSARTSFMNEQFF.

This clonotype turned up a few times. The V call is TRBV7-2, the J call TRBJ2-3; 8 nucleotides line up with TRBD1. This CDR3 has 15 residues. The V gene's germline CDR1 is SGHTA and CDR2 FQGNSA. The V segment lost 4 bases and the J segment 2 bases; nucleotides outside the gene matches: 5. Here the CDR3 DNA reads TGTGCCAGCAGCTCGGCGGGACAGGTCACAGATACGCAGTATTTT. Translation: CASSSAGQVTDTQYF.

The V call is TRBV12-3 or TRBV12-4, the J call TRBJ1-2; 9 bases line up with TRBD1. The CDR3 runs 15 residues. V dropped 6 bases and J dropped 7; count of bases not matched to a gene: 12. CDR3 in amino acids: CASRLLSQGAGGYTF. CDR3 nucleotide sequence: TGTGCCAGCAGGCTTCTTTCACAGGGGGCGGGTGGCTACACCTTC.

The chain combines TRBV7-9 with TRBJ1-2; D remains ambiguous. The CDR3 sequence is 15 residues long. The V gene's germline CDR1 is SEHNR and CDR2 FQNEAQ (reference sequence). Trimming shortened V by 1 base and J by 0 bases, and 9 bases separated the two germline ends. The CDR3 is CASSLGAPANYGYTF. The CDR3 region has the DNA TGTGCCAGCAGCTTAGGGGCACCAGCTAACTATGGCTACACCTTC.

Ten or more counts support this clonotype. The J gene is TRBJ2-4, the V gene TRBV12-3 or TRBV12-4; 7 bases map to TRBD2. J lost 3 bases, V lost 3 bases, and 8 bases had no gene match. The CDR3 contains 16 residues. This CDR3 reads CASSFGGGLGKNIQYF. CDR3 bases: TGTGCCAGCAGTTTCGGGGGAGGGCTAGGCAAAAACATTCAGTACTTC.

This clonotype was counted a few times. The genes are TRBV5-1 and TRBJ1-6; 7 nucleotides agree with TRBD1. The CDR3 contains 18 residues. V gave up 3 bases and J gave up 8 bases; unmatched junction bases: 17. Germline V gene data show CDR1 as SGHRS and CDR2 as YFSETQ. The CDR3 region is CASSSGAVAQGTDSPLHF. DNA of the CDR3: TGCGCCAGCAGCTCGGGGGCAGTCGCACAGGGGACGGATTCACCCCTCCACTTT.

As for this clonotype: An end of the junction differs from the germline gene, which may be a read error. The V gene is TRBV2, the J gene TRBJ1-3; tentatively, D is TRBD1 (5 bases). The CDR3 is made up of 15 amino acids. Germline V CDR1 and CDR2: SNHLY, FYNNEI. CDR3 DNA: TGTGCCAGCAGTGAGGGGACCCGCTCTGGAAATACCATATATTTT. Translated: CASSEGTRSGNTIYF.

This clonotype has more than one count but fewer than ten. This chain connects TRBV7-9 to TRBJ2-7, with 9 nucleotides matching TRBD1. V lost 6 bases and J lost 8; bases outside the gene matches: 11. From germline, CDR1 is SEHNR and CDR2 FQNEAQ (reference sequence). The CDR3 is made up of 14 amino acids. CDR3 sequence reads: CASSTYPGQGQQYF. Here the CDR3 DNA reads TGTGCCAGCAGTACCTACCCGGGACAGGGACAGCAGTACTTC.